The present T cell receptor (beta chain) was sequenced within a study of T cell responses to AZD1222 COVID-19 vaccine (TCRdb year 2021). Concerning the study at large: AZD1222 recipients given second doses at about 4 weeks or at about 12 weeks were pooled, since spike-specific TCR depth and breadth were not found to differ between the two schedules. A total of just over 230 trial participants underwent TCR sequencing, of whom 200 to 220 received two doses of AZD1222 and 26 received two doses of the MenACWY control vaccine. Trial participants were enrolled into age subgroups of 18-55, 56-69 and 70-plus years, which contained about 150, 27 and 61 TCR-sequenced participants, respectively. Results the study describes overall, beyond this receptor: In the small 56-69-year group, the increase in depth fell short of significance, most likely because of low power. Reportedly, close to half of the unique spike-specific TCRs recognized epitopes lying outside the regions that are mutated in the B.1.351 and B.1.1.7 variants. The whole spike protein was spanned by vaccine-associated CD4 TCRs, and dominant responses were seen in regions 160-218 and 743-854. Participants were mostly white British, with more females than males. The authors suggested clonal diversity may have been underestimated. After two AZD1222 doses, spike-specific TCR breadth and depth were significantly higher than at day 0 and than in MenACWY recipients. Because no day 14 peak-response samples were available, repertoires were characterized only after the peak T cell response. Only six or seven AZD1222 recipients were SARS-CoV-2 seropositive at baseline, limiting conclusions about previously exposed vaccinees.

What the time point label conveys for this sample: baseline before first vaccination. Vaccinee samples were obtained from the UK trials COV001 and COV002, which included a single-blind randomized controlled phase 2/3 trial of AZD1222 (ChAdOx1 nCoV-19) in healthy adults. For TCRbeta chain sequencing, PBMC samples were collected from trial participants at day 0 and at day 28 after the second dose. The CDR3 regions of human TCRbeta chains were subjected to immunosequencing. In the original analysis: TCRs in the repertoires were matched against a reference library of SARS-CoV-2-specific TCRs that had been generated with the MIRA antigen-specificity platform. Breadth meant the fraction of unique TCRs that were SARS-CoV-2-associated, whereas depth meant the fraction of total T cells that were SARS-CoV-2-associated. Each spike-specific TCR was assigned to its reactive spike region and to a CD4 or CD8 class using the MIRA data. Log10-transformed breadth and depth values were compared by one-way ANOVA with Sidak's multiple comparisons tests. TCRdb re-hosts the immuneACCESS table, in-frame sequences only. Its copies lack some clones; in the studies checked, an unresolved V gene accounts for under half of them, and the cause for the rest is not known. V and J calls and clone size are copied from that table; D and trimming were computed from the DNA. This sample gives fewer than 150,000 clones in total; about 91% of them show up just once. The top ten clones comprise around 5% of the sample.

Worth noting for this clone: Its antigen specificity is not known. Base qualities are missing; no much larger clone stands one base away.

Source: peripheral blood, taken on day 0 of AZD1222 vaccination. This receptor was taken from an adult in good health.

The DNA is TGTGCCAGCAAGGTAGCGGGGGGAGAGACCCAGTACTTC. Its protein reads: CASKVAGGETQYF. Rearrangement joined TRBV6-5 to TRBJ2-5; 10 bases in the middle match TRBD2. Germline trimming: 7 bases from V, 4 bases from J; junction bases outside gene matches: 3. From its cysteine to its phenylalanine, the CDR3 spans 13 amino acids. Just CDR3 DNA is preserved here, 39 bases in frame from base 1. The germline V gene encodes CDR1 MNHEY and CDR2 SVGAGI.